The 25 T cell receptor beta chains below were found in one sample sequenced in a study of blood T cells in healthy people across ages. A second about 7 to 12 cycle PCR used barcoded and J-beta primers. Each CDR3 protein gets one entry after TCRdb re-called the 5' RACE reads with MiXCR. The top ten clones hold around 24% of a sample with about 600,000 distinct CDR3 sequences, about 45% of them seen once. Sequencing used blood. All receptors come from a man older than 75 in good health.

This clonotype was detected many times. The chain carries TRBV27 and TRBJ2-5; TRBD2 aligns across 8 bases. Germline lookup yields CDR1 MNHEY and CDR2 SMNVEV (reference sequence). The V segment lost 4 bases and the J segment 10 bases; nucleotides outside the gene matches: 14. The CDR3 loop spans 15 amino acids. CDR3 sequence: CASSSFGLPGGGQYF. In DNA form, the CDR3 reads TGTGCCAGCAGTTCCTTCGGACTACCCGGGGGGGGCCAGTACTTC.

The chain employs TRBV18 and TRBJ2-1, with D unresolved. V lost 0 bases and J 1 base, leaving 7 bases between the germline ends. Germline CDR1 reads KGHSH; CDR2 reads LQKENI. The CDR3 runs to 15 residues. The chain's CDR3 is CASSPPVGSYNEQFF. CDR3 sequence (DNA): TGTGCCAGCTCACCACCGGTCGGATCCTACAATGAGCAGTTCTTC. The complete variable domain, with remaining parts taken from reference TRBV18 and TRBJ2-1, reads NAGVMQNPRHLVRRRGQEARLRCSPMKGHSHVYWYRQLPEEGLKFMVYLQKENIIDESGMPKERFSAEFPKEGPSILRIQQVVRGDSAAYFCASSPPVGSYNEQFFGPGTRLTVL.

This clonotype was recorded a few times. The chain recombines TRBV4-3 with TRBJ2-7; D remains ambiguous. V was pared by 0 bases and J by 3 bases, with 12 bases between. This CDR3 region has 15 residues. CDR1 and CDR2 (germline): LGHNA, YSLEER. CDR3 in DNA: TGCGCCAGCAGCCAAGACCGAACAGCCAGCTACGAGCAGTACTTC. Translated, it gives CASSQDRTASYEQYF.

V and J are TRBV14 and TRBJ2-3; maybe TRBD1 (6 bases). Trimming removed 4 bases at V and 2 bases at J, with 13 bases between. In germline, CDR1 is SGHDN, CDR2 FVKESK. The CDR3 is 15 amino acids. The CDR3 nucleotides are TGTGCCAGCAGCCCCGGACAGCTTTACACAGATACGCAGTATTTT. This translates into CASSPGQLYTDTQYF.

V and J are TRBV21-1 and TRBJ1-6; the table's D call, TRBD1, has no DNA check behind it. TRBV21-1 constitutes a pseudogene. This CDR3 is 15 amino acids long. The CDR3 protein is CASSKESPGSSPLHF. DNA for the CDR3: TGTGCCAGCAGCAAAGAATCTCCGGGTTCCTCACCCCTCCACTTT.

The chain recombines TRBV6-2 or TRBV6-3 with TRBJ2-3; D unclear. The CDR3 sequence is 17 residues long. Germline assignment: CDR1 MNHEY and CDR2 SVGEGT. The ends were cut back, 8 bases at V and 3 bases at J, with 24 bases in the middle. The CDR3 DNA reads TGTGCCAGCCACTCCCCACGCCCGCTAGTTTTAACAGATACGCAGTATTTT. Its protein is CASHSPRPLVLTDTQYF.

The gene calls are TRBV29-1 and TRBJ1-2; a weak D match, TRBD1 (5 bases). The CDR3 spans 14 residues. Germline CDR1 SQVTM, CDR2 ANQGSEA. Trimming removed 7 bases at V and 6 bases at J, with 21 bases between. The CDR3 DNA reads TGCAGCGACGGGGGGGGGAATTCGAATCATGGCTACACCTTC. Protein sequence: CSDGGGNSNHGYTF.

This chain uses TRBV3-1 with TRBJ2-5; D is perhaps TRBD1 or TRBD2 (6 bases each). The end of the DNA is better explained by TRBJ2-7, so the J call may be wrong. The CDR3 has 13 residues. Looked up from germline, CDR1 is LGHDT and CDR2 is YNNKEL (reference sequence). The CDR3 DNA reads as TGTGCCAGCAGCCAGTTAGGGGGAGGCGAGCAGTACTTC. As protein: CASSQLGGGEQYF.

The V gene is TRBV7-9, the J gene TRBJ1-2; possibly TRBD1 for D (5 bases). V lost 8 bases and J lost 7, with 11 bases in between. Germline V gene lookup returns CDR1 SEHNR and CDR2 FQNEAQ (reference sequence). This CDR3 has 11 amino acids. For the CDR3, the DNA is TGTGCCAGCGGGGGGGAGGGTGGCTACACCTTC. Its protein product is CASGGEGGYTF. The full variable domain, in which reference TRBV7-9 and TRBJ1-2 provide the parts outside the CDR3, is DTGVSQNPRHKITKRGQNVTFRCDPISEHNRLYWYRQTLGQGPEFLTYFQNEAQLEKSRLLSDRFSAERPKGSFSTLEIQRTEQGDSAMYLCASGGEGGYTFGSGTRLTVV.

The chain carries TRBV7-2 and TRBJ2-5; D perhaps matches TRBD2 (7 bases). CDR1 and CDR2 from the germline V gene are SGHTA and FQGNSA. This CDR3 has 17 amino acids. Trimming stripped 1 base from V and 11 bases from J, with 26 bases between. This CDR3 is CASSLDRGAGRSGEQYF. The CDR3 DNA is TGTGCCAGCAGCTTAGATCGGGGGGCCGGGAGATCGGGAGAGCAGTACTTC.

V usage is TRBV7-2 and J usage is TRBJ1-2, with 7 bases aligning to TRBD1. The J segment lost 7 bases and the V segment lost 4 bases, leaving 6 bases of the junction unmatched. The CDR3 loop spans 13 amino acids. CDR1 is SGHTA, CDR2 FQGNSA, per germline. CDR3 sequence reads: CASSSTGLGGYTF. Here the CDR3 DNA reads TGTGCCAGCAGCTCGACAGGGTTGGGTGGCTACACCTTC.

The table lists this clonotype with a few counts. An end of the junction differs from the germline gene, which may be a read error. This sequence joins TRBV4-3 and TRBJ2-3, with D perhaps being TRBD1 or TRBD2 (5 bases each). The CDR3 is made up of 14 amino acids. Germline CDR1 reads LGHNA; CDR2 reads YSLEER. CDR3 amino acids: CASSQGGSIDTQYF. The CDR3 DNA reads TGCGCCAGCAGCCAAGGGGGGAGCATAGATACGCAGTATTTT.

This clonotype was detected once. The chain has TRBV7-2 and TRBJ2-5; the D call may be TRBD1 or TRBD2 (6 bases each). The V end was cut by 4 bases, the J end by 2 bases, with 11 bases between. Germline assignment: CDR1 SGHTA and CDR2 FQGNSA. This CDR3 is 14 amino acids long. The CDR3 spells CASSWRGGQETQYF. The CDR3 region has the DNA TGTGCCAGCAGCTGGAGAGGGGGGCAAGAGACCCAGTACTTC.

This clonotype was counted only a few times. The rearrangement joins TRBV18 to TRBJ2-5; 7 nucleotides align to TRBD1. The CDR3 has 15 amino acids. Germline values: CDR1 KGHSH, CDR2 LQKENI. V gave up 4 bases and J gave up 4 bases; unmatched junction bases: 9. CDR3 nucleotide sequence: TGTGCCAGCTCACTCAGCCGTTACAGGGGAGAGACCCAGTACTTC. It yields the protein CASSLSRYRGETQYF. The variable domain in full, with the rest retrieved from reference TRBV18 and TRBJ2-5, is NAGVMQNPRHLVRRRGQEARLRCSPMKGHSHVYWYRQLPEEGLKFMVYLQKENIIDESGMPKERFSAEFPKEGPSILRIQQVVRGDSAAYFCASSLSRYRGETQYFGPGTRLLVL.

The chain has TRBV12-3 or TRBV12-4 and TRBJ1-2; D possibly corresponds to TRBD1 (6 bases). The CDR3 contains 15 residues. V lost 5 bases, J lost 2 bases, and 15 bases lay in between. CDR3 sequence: CASSPRGGGNYGYTF. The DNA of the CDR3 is TGTGCCAGCAGTCCACGAGGAGGGGGGAACTATGGCTACACCTTC.

CDR3: CASSLKSNIRYNEQFF. CDR3 in DNA: TGTGCCAGCAGTTTAAAATCCAACATTCGCTACAATGAGCAGTTCTTC. The rearrangement links TRBV28 to TRBJ2-1; no clear D gene. Trimming cost V 2 bases and J 3 bases, with 14 bases left between them. Germline loops: CDR1 MDHEN, CDR2 SYDVKM. The CDR3 length is 16 residues. Looking up the rest from reference TRBV28 and TRBJ2-1 gives the full variable domain: DVKVTQSSRYLVKRTGEKVFLECVQDMDHENMFWYRQDPGLGLRLIYFSYDVKMKEKGDIPEGYSVSREKKERFSLILESASTNQTSMYLCASSLKSNIRYNEQFFGPGTRLTVL.

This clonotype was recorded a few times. CDR3 amino acids: CATSDSQGDVYNEQFF. The CDR3 region has the DNA TGTGCCACCAGTGATTCCCAAGGGGACGTGTACAATGAGCAGTTCTTC. The rearrangement uses TRBV24-1 and TRBJ2-1, with D possibly called TRBD1 or TRBD2 (5 bases each). The CDR3 is made up of 16 amino acids. V was trimmed by 2 bases and J by 4 bases, leaving 14 bases between them. The germline gives CDR1 KGHDR, CDR2 SFDVKD.

Here the CDR3 DNA reads TGCGCCAGCAGTGAGTCGGTAGGGCCCGGTGATCAGCCCCAGCATTTT. Translated, it gives CASSESVGPGDQPQHF. The chain recombines TRBV10-2 with TRBJ1-5; D ambiguous. V lost 0 bases, J lost 5 bases, and 14 bases lay in between. This CDR3 has 16 residues. Germline CDR1 WSHSY, CDR2 SAAADI.

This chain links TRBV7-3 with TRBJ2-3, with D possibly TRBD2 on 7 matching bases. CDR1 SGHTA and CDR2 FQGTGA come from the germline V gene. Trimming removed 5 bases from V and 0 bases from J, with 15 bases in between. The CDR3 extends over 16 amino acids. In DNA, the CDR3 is TGTGCCAGCAGCCCAGGGGCGGGAGCTAGCACAGATACGCAGTATTTT. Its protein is CASSPGAGASTDTQYF.

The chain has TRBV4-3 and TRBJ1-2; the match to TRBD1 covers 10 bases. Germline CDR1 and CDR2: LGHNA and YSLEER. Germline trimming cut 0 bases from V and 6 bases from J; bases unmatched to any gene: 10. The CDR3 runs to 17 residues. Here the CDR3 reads CASSQDPTSGTGDGYTF. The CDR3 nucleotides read TGCGCCAGCAGCCAAGATCCGACTTCAGGGACAGGGGATGGCTACACCTTC.

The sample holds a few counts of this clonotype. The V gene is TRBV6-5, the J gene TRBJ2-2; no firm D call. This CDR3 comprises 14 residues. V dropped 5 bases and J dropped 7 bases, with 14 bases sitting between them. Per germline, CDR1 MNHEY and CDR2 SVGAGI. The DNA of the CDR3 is TGTGCCAGCAGTGACGGGCCGGGTATCGGGGAGCTGTTTTTT. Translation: CASSDGPGIGELFF.

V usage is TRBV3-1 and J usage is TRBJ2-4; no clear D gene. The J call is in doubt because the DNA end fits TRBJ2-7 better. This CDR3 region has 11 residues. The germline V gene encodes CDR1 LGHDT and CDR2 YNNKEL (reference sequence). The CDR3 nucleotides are TGTGCCAGCAGCCAAGGTTTCGAGCAGTACTTC. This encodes CASSQGFEQYF.

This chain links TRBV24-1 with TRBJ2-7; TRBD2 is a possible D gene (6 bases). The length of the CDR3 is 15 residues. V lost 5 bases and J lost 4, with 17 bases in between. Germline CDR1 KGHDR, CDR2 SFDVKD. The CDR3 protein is CATSVASADLYEQYF. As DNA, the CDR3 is TGTGCCACCAGTGTGGCTAGCGCGGACCTGTACGAGCAGTACTTC.

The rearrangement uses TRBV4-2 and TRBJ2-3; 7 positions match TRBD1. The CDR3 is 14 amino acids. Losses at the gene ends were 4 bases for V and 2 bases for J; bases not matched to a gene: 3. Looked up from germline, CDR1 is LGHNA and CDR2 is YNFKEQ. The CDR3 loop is CASSPGQDTDTQYF. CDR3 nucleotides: TGTGCCAGCAGCCCTGGACAGGACACAGATACGCAGTATTTT.

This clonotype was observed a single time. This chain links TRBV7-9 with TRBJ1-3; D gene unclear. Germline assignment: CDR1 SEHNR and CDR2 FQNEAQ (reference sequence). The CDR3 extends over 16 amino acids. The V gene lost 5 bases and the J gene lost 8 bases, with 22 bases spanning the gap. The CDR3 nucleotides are TGTGCCAGCAGCACCACCGGGAACCACACGTGGGACACCATATATTTT. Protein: CASSTTGNHTWDTIYF.